These T cell receptor beta chains were read from a single sample in a study of blood T cell repertoires in COVID-19. The data were produced by immunoSEQ multiplex PCR, yet TCRdb's version contains in-frame clones alone and is incomplete. The data hold 100,000 to 150,000 clones, with about three quarters observed a single time. Sequenced input: peripheral blood. Receptors originate from a woman between 70 and 85 years old with acute or convalescent COVID-19. The conserved cysteine and the conserved F or W are not part of the CDR3 here. Only part of the rows carry a size: once, few, many, or a class if the clone is expanded.

CDR3aa	j_gene	v_gene	abundance
ASSQVIGQPQH	TRBJ1-5	TRBV4-3	-
SVGQRGDRNTQY	TRBJ2-3	TRBV29-1	few
ASSYDFNEKLF	TRBJ1-4	TRBV6-5	once
ASTIAGGEAF	TRBJ1-1	TRBV12-3/TRBV12-4	-
ASSFGTIETQY	TRBJ2-5	TRBV7-2	-
ASSQDLTSGTYEQY	TRBJ2-7	TRBV3-1/TRBV3-2	-
ASSFRDRGTETQY	TRBJ2-5	TRBV5-6	-
ASLSRTASGRGGQF	TRBJ2-1	TRBV2	-
ASSLDSPNTGELF	TRBJ2-2	TRBV27	-
ASSPLVGALNTEAF	TRBJ1-1	TRBV9	-
SVTLGGQTQY	TRBJ2-5	TRBV29-1	-
ASSFRTGAEAF	TRBJ1-1	TRBV5-6	-
ASSLGQLSNTEAF	TRBJ1-1	TRBV7-9	-
ASSWRGEQY	TRBJ2-7	TRBV5-6	-
ASSRRSGTDTQY	TRBJ2-3	TRBV19	-
ASSPGKGTSEQY	TRBJ2-7	TRBV18	-
ASSLLAGGNNEQF	TRBJ2-1	TRBV6-2/TRBV6-3	few
ASSPTGNNQPQH	TRBJ1-5	TRBV5-1	once
ASSQAYEQY	TRBJ2-7	TRBV4-1	-
ASSGRTEAF	TRBJ1-1	TRBV25-1	few
ASSLGGVNYGYT	TRBJ1-2	TRBV5-6	-
SVHGGIEYGYT	TRBJ1-2	TRBV29-1	-
AISELEYTEAF	TRBJ1-1	TRBV10-3	-
ASSSGQGGRGNQPQH	TRBJ1-5	TRBV7-9	once
ASSLALSYEQY	TRBJ2-7	TRBV5-1	few
ASSLAGIRDTEAF	TRBJ1-1	TRBV7-9	-
ATWTGPNSGNTIY	TRBJ1-3	TRBV10-3	-
AWKGGTGASPLH	TRBJ1-6	TRBV30	-
ASSSGLAGSGEQY	TRBJ2-7	TRBV11-1	-
ASSPGFGYT	TRBJ1-2	TRBV27	-
ASSALAATSTDTQY	TRBJ2-3	TRBV7-8	-
ASSWGWGSTPYEQY	TRBJ2-7	TRBV5-1	-
ASSSATWVGTDEQY	TRBJ2-7	TRBV5-4	-
ASSVTQGSNEQY	TRBJ2-7	TRBV9	few
ASSQERGARCQPQH	TRBJ1-5	TRBV4-1	-
ASSPGSYNEQF	TRBJ2-1	TRBV7-6	many
ASSYLDGGRDGYT	TRBJ1-2	TRBV6-6	-
ASSYADRESYEQY	TRBJ2-7	TRBV6-6	-
ASSPGTGLGNQPQH	TRBJ1-5	TRBV11-2	few
ATEAGTTDTQY	TRBJ2-3	TRBV24-1	-
ASRRQGWTEAF	TRBJ1-1	TRBV6-5	-